This T cell receptor (beta chain) originates from a study of CD8+ T cells in alopecia areata. cDNA prepared by RNA extraction and subsequent reverse transcription served as the template for sequencing. TCRdb's table, derived via immunoSEQ multiplex PCR, lists solely in-frame clones and lacks some. This table holds more than 200,000 clones, 65% to 70% found once. Germline V gene data show CDR1 as SGHTA and CDR2 as FQGNSA. This CDR3 comprises 15 residues. With V trimmed by 5 bases and J by 2 bases, 8 bases remained unmatched. Researchers picked out CD4+ and CD8+ T cells from PBMCs by sorting. The source of this sequence is a human donor with alopecia areata. The chain uses TRBV7-2 and TRBJ2-7; 8 bases map to TRBD1. Sequenced material: CD4+ T cells sorted from blood, taken at week 0. Here the CDR3 reads CASSREWTGPYEQYF. The CDR3 DNA sequence: TGTGCCAGCAGCCGGGAATGGACAGGGCCCTACGAGCAGTACTTC.